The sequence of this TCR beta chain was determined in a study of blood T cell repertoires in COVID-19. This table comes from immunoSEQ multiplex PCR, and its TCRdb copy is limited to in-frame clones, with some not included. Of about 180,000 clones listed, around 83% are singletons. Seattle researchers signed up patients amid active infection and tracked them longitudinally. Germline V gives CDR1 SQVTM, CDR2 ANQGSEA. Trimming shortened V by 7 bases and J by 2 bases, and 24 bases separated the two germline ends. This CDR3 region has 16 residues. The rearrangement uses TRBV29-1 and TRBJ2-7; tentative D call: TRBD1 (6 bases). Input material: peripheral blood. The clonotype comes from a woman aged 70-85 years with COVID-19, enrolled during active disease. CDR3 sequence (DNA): TGCAGCGCCCAAGCCACACAGGGACCCAAGCCCTACGAGCAGTACTTC. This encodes CSAQATQGPKPYEQYF.